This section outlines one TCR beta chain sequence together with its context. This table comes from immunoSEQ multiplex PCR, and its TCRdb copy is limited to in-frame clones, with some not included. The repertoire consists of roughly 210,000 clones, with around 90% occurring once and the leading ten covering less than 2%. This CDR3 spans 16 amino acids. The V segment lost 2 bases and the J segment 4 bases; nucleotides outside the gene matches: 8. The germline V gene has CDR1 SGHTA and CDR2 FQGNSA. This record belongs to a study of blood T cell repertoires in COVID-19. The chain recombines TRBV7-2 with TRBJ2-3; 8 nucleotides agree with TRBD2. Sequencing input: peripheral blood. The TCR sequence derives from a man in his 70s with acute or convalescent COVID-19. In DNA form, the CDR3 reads TGTGCCAGCAGCTTAAGAGGGAGCGGGAGATCAGATACGCAGTATTTT. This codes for CASSLRGSGRSDTQYF.